The following is a TCR beta chain sequence with its context. This clone was observed a handful of times. Its specific antigen is unknown. Per-base quality was not reported, and no clone a single base away is much larger than it. The record originates from a study of beta chain features in type 1 diabetes (dated by TCRdb to 2016 to 2019). About the investigation overall: No differences in mean age, gender distribution, total cell number or subset yield were found between patients and healthy donors. Regulatory and stem cell-like memory subsets were obtained from only 8 patients and about eight healthy donors, while naive and central memory subsets were obtained from all 30 or so donors. Across all samples, roughly 110,000,000 sorted cells were examined, and cell number per subset correlated strongly with RNA yield. The study compared the TCRB repertoires of sorted circulating CD4+ T cell subsets in recently diagnosed type 1 diabetes patients with those in matched healthy donors.

Points the paper makes about the study in general: At VDJ recombination sites, patients with type 1 diabetes made fewer insertions and deleted more nucleotides, a pattern implying thymic rearrangement abnormalities. Only small numbers of individuals were included in the HLA sub-analyses, which left unresolved whether HLA type had any influence on TCRB rearrangement. Shorter templates might be favored by PCR, yet because patient and control samples were amplified and corrected together, any such skew would affect both groups equally. Naive, central memory and regulatory TCRB repertoires appeared more similar among patients than among healthy donors. A moderate but significant shortening of TCRB CDR3 length was observed in type 1 diabetes patients in all four CD4+ subsets. Sequencing cDNA rather than genomic DNA could over-represent highly expressing activated cells, although activation and CD3 levels did not differ between groups.

The entire amount of isolated RNA was reverse transcribed using the High Capacity cDNA Reverse Transcription Kit, so the sequenced TCRB transcripts were expressed ones. Deep immunoSEQ sequencing was performed on naive, central memory and regulatory T cell samples, with an average of roughly 3.3 million total reads per sample. After sorted cells were lysed in RLT buffer, RNA was extracted with DNase-treated RNeasy Micro or Mini kits, with the choice depending on cell number. Each cell subset was processed separately to prevent cross-contamination, with patient and healthy donor samples processed together. TCRB sequences were amplified from cDNA with the immunoSEQ multiplex PCR, producing 87-bp fragments spanning the CDR3 region. The amplicons were sequenced using the Illumina HiSeq platform. Turning to the authors' computational methods: Synthetic template baselines were used to correct PCR bias computationally, reads within Hamming distance 2 were collapsed, and singletons that could not be merged were discarded. Reads were aligned to IMGT to assign V, D and J genes, CDR3 length, and insertions or deletions at six rearrangement sites. Within each subset, clonotype counts were normalized to sorted cell number, after which true diversity and Gini coefficients were computed with the tcR R package. The overlap coefficient, calculated on TCRB nucleotide sequences, was used to measure repertoire sharing. The table was pulled from immuneACCESS by TCRdb, which kept in-frame rearrangements only. Such tables lose some clones; where checked, under half of the loss comes from unresolved V genes, and the rest has no known cause. Clone size and V and J calls were adopted from that table, with D and trimming inferred from the DNA. This sample comprises 150,000 to 200,000 clones, approximately 9% of them detected only once. The leading ten clones occupy 2% to 2.5% of the sample.

The CDR3, cysteine through phenylalanine, is 13 amino acids long. Only the CDR3 portion is preserved as DNA: 39 bases, with reading frame beginning at the first base. V is pruned by 7 bases and J by 4 bases, leaving 6 bases of the junction without a gene match. Looking up the germline V gene yields CDR1 MNHNS and CDR2 SASEGT. Each donor gave one peripheral blood draw, averaging about 100 mL, which was collected into heparinised tubes. Naive, central memory, regulatory and stem cell-like memory CD4+ T cells were sorted on a BD FACSAria II using a panel including CD45RO, CCR7, CD25, CD127, CD95 and CD27. A purity above 95% was achieved for all sorted populations. Right away, PBMCs were isolated by Lymphoprep density gradient centrifugation and were stained directly, with no culture step. To minimize batch effects, samples were stained and sorted in pairs, one healthy donor with one patient per experiment.

The chain links TRBV6-1 with TRBJ2-7; the junction holds 8 bases that match TRBD1. Sequenced: central memory CD4+ T cells from blood. The sequence was collected from a young woman in good health. The CDR3 protein is CASNRDRQYEQYF. The nucleotide sequence is given as TGTGCCAGCAACCGGGACAGGCAATACGAGCAGTACTTC.